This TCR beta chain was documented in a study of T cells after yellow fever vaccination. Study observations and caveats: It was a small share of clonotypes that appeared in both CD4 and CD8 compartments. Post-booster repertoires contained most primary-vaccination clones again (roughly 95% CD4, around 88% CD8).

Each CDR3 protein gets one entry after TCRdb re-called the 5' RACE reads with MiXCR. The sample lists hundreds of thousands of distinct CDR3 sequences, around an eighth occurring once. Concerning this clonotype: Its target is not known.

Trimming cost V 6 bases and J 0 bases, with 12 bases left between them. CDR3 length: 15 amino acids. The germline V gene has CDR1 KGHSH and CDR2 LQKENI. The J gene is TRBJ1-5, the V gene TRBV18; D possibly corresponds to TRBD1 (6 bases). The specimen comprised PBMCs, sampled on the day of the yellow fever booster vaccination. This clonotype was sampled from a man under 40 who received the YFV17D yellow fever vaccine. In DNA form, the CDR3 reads TGTGCCAGCTCCCCAGGGGTGGGTAGCAATCAGCCCCAGCATTTT. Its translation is CASSPGVGSNQPQHF.